This TCR beta chain was recorded in a study of identical twins. This clonotype was counted ten times or more. What it recognizes is unknown. V lost 3 bases to trimming and J lost 5 bases, with 8 bases between them. The CDR3 is 12 amino acids. Germline CDR1 SGDLS, CDR2 YYNGEE. TCRdb reanalysed the 5' RACE reads using MiXCR and keeps one entry per CDR3 protein. The data contain about 460,000 distinct CDR3 sequences, 11% to 15% of them singletons. Study-level results: Zero-insertion analyses could be partly confounded by invariant MAIT and iNKT cells. Out-of-frame alpha sequences shared by twins were enriched for low generation probability.

Another study also made use of these data, one on yellow fever vaccine responses in identical twins.

The sequenced material came from CD4+ T cells sorted from blood. This clonotype originated in a woman under 30 in good health. This sequence joins TRBV9 and TRBJ2-5; D perhaps matches TRBD2 (5 bases). The CDR3 is CASSGRMETQYF. The CDR3 bases are TGTGCCAGCAGCGGGAGGATGGAGACCCAGTACTTC.